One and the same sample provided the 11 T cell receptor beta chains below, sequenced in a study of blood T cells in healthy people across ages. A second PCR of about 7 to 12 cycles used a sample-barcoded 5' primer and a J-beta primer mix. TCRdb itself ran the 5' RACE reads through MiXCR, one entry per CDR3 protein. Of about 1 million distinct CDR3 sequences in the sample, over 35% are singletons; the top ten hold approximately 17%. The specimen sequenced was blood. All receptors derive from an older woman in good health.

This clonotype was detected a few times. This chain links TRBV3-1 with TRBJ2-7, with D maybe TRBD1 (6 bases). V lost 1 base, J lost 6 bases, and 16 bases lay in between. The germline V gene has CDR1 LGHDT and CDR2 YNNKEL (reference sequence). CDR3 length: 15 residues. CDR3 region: CASSQAWQGSLEQYF. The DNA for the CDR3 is TGTGCCAGCAGCCAAGCGTGGCAGGGGTCCCTCGAGCAGTACTTC.

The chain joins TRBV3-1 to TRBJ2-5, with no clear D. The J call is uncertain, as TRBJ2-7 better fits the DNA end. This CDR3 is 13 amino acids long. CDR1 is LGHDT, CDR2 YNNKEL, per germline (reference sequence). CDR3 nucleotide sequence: TGTGCCAGCAGCAAACGACGGAGCTACGAGCAGTACTTC. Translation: CASSKRRSYEQYF.

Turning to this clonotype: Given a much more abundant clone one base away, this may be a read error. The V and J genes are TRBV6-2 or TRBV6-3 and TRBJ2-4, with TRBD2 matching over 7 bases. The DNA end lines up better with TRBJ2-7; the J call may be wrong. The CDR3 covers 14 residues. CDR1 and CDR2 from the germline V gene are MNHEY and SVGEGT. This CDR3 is CANRTTSPGLEQYF. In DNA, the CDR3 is TGTGCCAACAGGACGACTAGCCCCGGTCTCGAGCAGTACTTC.

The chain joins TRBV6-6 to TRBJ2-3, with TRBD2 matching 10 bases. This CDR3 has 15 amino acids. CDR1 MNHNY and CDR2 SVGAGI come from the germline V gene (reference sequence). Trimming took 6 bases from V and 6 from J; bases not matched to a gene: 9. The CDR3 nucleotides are TGTGCCAGCAGACAACTAGCGGGGATCACGGATACGCAGTATTTT. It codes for CASRQLAGITDTQYF.

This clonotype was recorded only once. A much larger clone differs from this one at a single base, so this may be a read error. Written as DNA, the CDR3 is TGTGCCAGCAGTCTACCCTGGGGTCAGCCCCAGCATTTT. Translation gives CASSLPWGQPQHF. This chain uses TRBV27 with TRBJ1-5; D uncertain. The CDR3 is 13 amino acids. Per the germline V gene, CDR1 is MNHEY and CDR2 is SMNVEV (reference sequence). Trimming left V 5 bases short and J 6 bases short, with 11 bases between.

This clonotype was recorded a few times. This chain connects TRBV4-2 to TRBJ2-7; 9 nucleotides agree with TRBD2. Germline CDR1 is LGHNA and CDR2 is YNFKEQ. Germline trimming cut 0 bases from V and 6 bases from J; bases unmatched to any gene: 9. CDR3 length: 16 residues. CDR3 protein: CASSQDPAGGPVEQYF. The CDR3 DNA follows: TGTGCCAGCAGCCAAGATCCGGCGGGAGGGCCAGTCGAGCAGTACTTC.

The CDR3 is CASSQEGPKADTQYF. In nucleotides, the CDR3 is TGTGCCAGCAGCCAAGAGGGCCCAAAGGCAGATACGCAGTATTTT. The genes are TRBV3-1 and TRBJ2-3, with unresolved D. The CDR3 sequence is 15 residues long. Germline V CDR1 and CDR2: LGHDT, YNNKEL (reference sequence). Trimming took 0 bases from V and 4 from J, leaving 11 bases between them.

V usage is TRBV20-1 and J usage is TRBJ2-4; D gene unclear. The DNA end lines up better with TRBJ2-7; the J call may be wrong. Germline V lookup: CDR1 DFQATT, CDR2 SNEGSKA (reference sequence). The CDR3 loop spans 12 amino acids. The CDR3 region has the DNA TGCAGTGCTCCAACTCGTAACTACGAGCAGTACTTC. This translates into CSAPTRNYEQYF.

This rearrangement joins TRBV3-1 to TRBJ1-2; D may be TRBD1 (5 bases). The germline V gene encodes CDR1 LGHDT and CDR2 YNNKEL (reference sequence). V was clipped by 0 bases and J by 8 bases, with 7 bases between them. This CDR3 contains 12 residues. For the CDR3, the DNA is TGTGCCAGCAGCCAAGATCGGGGGGGCTACACCTTC. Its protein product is CASSQDRGGYTF.

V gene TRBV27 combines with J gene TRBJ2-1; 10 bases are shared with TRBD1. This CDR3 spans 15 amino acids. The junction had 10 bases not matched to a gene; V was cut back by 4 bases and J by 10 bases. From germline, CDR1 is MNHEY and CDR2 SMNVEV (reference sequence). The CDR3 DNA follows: TGTGCCAGCAGTTCCGGACAGGGGGTAATTGGAGAGCAGTTCTTC. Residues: CASSSGQGVIGEQFF.

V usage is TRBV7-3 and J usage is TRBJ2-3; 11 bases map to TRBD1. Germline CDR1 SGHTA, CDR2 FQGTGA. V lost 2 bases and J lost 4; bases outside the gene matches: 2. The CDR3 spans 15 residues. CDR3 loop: CASSLSGQGADTQYF. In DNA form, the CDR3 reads TGTGCCAGCAGCTTATCGGGACAGGGGGCAGATACGCAGTATTTT.